This T cell receptor (beta chain) was obtained from a study of blood T cell repertoires in COVID-19. At the level of the study: Samples taken during acute and convalescent COVID-19 were collected in the United States, Italy and Spain. The cDNA or gDNA used as material had been derived from T cells, B-cell-depleted T cells, or PBMCs.

Germline CDR1 SQVTM, CDR2 ANQGSEA. This CDR3 contains 13 residues. The ends were cut back, 7 bases at V and 7 bases at J, with 17 bases in the middle. In the original analysis: Amplification of reference gene primers provided the estimated nucleated cell counts. Produced via immunoSEQ multiplex PCR; TCRdb's table is partial and in-frame only. That table supplies the V and J calls and clone size; D and trimming were determined from the DNA. The table has roughly 41,000 clones, 80% to 90% seen once; the top ten hold 15% to 19%. This receptor was taken from a human donor in a cohort sampled during active COVID-19. The donor label of this sample is uncertain. The chain carries TRBV29-1 and TRBJ1-5; D is possibly TRBD1 (5 bases). The source material was peripheral blood. DNA for the CDR3: TGCAGCGGGACCCCAGGACATGGACAGCCCCAGCATTTT. Amino acid sequence: CSGTPGHGQPQHF.